The 24 T cell receptor beta chains below all came from one sample that was sequenced in a study of blood T cell repertoires in COVID-19. Sequenced by immunoSEQ multiplex PCR; TCRdb stores in-frame clones only, minus some. The top ten clones hold more than 12% of a sample with approximately 30,000 clones, about 85% of them seen once. Specimen: peripheral blood. All receptors come from a human donor with acute or convalescent COVID-19. The donor label of this sample is uncertain.

The chain links TRBV30 to TRBJ2-7; TRBD2 matches at 10 bases. V gave up 2 bases and J gave up 4 bases; unmatched junction bases: 8. The germline V gene has CDR1 GTSNPN and CDR2 SVGIG (reference sequence). The CDR3 runs 15 residues. Here the CDR3 reads CAWSIPGLATYEQYF. CDR3 sequence (DNA): TGTGCCTGGAGTATCCCGGGACTAGCGACTTACGAGCAGTACTTC.

This clone was seen only a few times. The chain is built from TRBV5-4 and TRBJ1-1, with a tentative D call TRBD1 (5 bases). CDR3 length: 15 amino acids. Looked up from germline, CDR1 is SGHNT and CDR2 is YYREEE (reference sequence). Trimming pared 4 bases from V and 5 bases from J, leaving 18 bases between. The CDR3 spells CASSPTRGVGTEAFF. The CDR3 DNA follows: TGTGCCAGCAGCCCCACCCGGGGGGTAGGGACTGAAGCTTTCTTT.

V usage is TRBV6-1 and J usage is TRBJ1-1; TRBD1 aligns across 10 bases. The CDR3 is 17 amino acids. Germline V gene data show CDR1 as MNHNS and CDR2 as SASEGT. J was trimmed by 3 bases and V by 1 base; bases with no gene match: 8. DNA for the CDR3: TGTGCCAGCAGTGAAGTTTGGACAGGGGGGAGGGACACTGAAGCTTTCTTT. Translation: CASSEVWTGGRDTEAFF.

The chain uses TRBV7-2 and TRBJ1-4; 9 bases match TRBD1. Per the germline V gene, CDR1 is SGHTA and CDR2 is FQGNSA. The ends lost 4 bases at V and 5 bases at J; junction bases unmatched: 8. CDR3 length equals 16 residues. CDR3 sequence (DNA): TGTGCCAGCAGCTCGGGACTGGACAGGGGAAATGAAAAACTGTTTTTT. Translation gives CASSSGLDRGNEKLFF.

V usage is TRBV7-6 and J usage is TRBJ2-5; 7 bases agree with TRBD1. The germline V gene has CDR1 SGHVS and CDR2 FNYEAQ. The CDR3 runs 17 residues. Trimming at V came to 5 bases and at J to 1 base, leaving 13 bases not matched to a gene. CDR3 in amino acids: CASSNRQGARPQETQYF. The CDR3 nucleotides read TGTGCCAGCAGCAACCGACAGGGCGCGAGACCCCAAGAGACCCAGTACTTC.

The chain carries TRBV15 and TRBJ2-1; possibly TRBD2 for D (5 bases). Trimming left V 3 bases short and J 7 bases short, with 7 bases between. CDR1 and CDR2 from the germline V gene are LNHNV and YYDKDF (reference sequence). The CDR3 loop spans 12 amino acids. The CDR3 nucleotides read TGTGCCACCAGCAGCGGGGAAAATGAGCAGTTCTTC. As protein: CATSSGENEQFF.

This sequence joins TRBV28 and TRBJ2-7; TRBD1 agrees at 7 bases. V shed 2 bases, J shed 2 bases, and the junction held 9 bases outside the gene matches. Germline values: CDR1 MDHEN, CDR2 SYDVKM. This CDR3 is built from 16 residues. Here the CDR3 reads CASSLSGTGVAYEQYF. CDR3 sequence (DNA): TGTGCCAGCAGTTTAAGCGGAACAGGGGTCGCCTACGAGCAGTACTTC.

This sequence joins TRBV6-4 and TRBJ2-2; D is possibly TRBD1 (6 bases). The CDR3 has 14 amino acids. CDR1 is MRHNA and CDR2 is SNTAGT in the germline V gene. V was clipped by 3 bases and J by 1 base, with 6 bases between them. CDR3 coding DNA: TGTGCCAGCAGTGAACAGGGGAACACCGGGGAGCTGTTTTTT. Encoded protein: CASSEQGNTGELFF.

The chain has TRBV21-1 and TRBJ2-3; TRBD2 is the table's D call and was not checked against the DNA. TRBV21-1 is a documented pseudogene. The CDR3 spans 11 residues. The CDR3, as DNA: TGTGCCAGCAAGCTTGCAGATACGCAGTATTTT. Translation gives CASKLADTQYF.

V usage is TRBV7-9 and J usage is TRBJ1-1, with D possibly TRBD1 on 6 matching bases. This CDR3 has 15 amino acids. V was shortened by 5 bases and J by 1 base, with 14 bases between the two germline ends. Germline lookup yields CDR1 SEHNR and CDR2 FQNEAQ (reference sequence). CDR3 DNA: TGTGCCAGCAGCCAAACAAGGACAGCGAACACTGAAGCTTTCTTT. It is translated as CASSQTRTANTEAFF.

This chain connects TRBV6-5 to TRBJ1-2, with a weak D call TRBD1 (6 bases). This CDR3 comprises 13 residues. The germline V and J ends were trimmed by 5 bases and 8 bases, with 15 bases remaining between them. CDR1 is MNHEY, CDR2 SVGAGI, per germline. In DNA form, the CDR3 reads TGTGCCAGCAGTACGGGACAAGATGTGGGCTACACCTTC. It encodes CASSTGQDVGYTF.

DNA of the CDR3: TGTGCCAGCAAACGACAACTGGAGGAGATTGAAGCTTTCTTT. The encoded protein is CASKRQLEEIEAFF. The chain is built from TRBV7-3 and TRBJ1-1; D remains unclear. Germline V gives CDR1 SGHTA, CDR2 FQGTGA. This CDR3 contains 14 residues. Trimming cost V 7 bases and J 7 bases, with 19 bases left between them.

A single count supports this clone. The chain recombines TRBV20-1 with TRBJ1-1; TRBD1 agrees at 10 bases. After removal of 3 bases from V and 5 bases from J, the junction contained 6 bases not matched to a gene. Germline V lookup: CDR1 DFQATT, CDR2 SNEGSKA (reference sequence). CDR3 length: 14 amino acids. The CDR3 DNA is TGCAGTGCTAGTTTGGGACAGGGGTGGACTGAAGCTTTCTTT. Its translation is CSASLGQGWTEAFF.

The CDR3 sequence: CASSIMTGYSYEQYF. CDR3 coding DNA: TGTGCCAGTAGTATAATGACGGGGTACTCCTACGAGCAGTACTTC. J is TRBJ2-7 and V is TRBV19; a possible D gene is TRBD2 (5 bases). This CDR3 spans 15 amino acids. Deletions cut 2 bases from V and 0 bases from J, with 11 bases between. Germline loops: CDR1 LNHDA, CDR2 SQIVND (reference sequence).

CDR3 loop: CASSVAQGDTEAFF. The CDR3 DNA reads TGTGCCAGCAGCGTAGCTCAGGGGGACACTGAAGCTTTCTTT. This chain links TRBV9 with TRBJ1-1, with 7 bases matching TRBD1. The CDR3 is 14 amino acids. J was trimmed by 3 bases and V by 0 bases; bases with no gene match: 2. Looked up from germline, CDR1 is SGDLS and CDR2 is YYNGEE.

A few counts support this clone. CDR3 in amino acids: CASSQDRDRGNQPQHF. The CDR3 nucleotides read TGCGCCAGCAGCCAAGATCGGGACAGGGGTAATCAGCCCCAGCATTTT. V usage is TRBV4-1 and J usage is TRBJ1-5, with TRBD1 matching over 10 bases. Germline loops: CDR1 MGHRA, CDR2 YSYEKL. The CDR3 runs 16 residues. V was pared by 0 bases and J by 4 bases, with 3 bases of the junction left unmatched.

The rearrangement joins TRBV11-2 to TRBJ1-2; maybe TRBD1 (5 bases). This CDR3 has 14 amino acids. V was pared by 5 bases and J by 0 bases, with 10 bases between. CDR1 is SGHAT, CDR2 FQNNGV, per germline. CDR3 sequence (DNA): TGTGCCAGCAGCCCCGACAGTCCTAACTATGGCTACACCTTC. This codes for CASSPDSPNYGYTF.

The chain uses TRBV6-4 and TRBJ2-1; 7 nucleotides match TRBD1. Germline V gives CDR1 MRHNA, CDR2 SNTAGT. The CDR3 has 15 residues. Trimming removed 3 bases from V and 3 bases from J; junction bases left unmatched: 5. CDR3 sequence reads: CASSEEAGGYNEQFF. The CDR3 nucleotides read TGTGCCAGCAGTGAAGAGGCAGGGGGCTACAATGAGCAGTTCTTC.

There are a few counts of this clone. The V and J genes are TRBV19 and TRBJ2-1; 9 bases are a match to TRBD2. Losses at the gene ends were 5 bases for V and 7 bases for J; bases not matched to a gene: 6. Looked up from germline, CDR1 is LNHDA and CDR2 is SQIVND (reference sequence). This CDR3 comprises 14 residues. CDR3 sequence reads: CASSALAGRNEQFF. In DNA, the CDR3 is TGTGCCAGTAGTGCCCTAGCGGGACGAAATGAGCAGTTCTTC.

The J gene is TRBJ1-6, the V gene TRBV5-1; 7 bases line up with TRBD1. The CDR3 spans 16 residues. Per the germline V gene, CDR1 is SGHRS and CDR2 is YFSETQ. J was trimmed by 6 bases and V by 4 bases; bases with no gene match: 10. The CDR3 protein is CASSPGRDSFNSPLHF. The CDR3 region has the DNA TGCGCCAGCAGCCCGGGCCGGGACAGCTTTAATTCACCCCTCCACTTT.

This clone was observed once. V gene TRBV3-1 (or the pseudogene TRBV3-2) combines with J gene TRBJ1-6; D is perhaps TRBD1 (6 bases). Germline CDR1 LGHDT, CDR2 YNNKEL (reference sequence). Trimming removed 0 bases at V and 9 bases at J, with 18 bases between. The CDR3 has 17 amino acids. CDR3 DNA sequence: TGTGCCAGCAGCCAAGATCCGGCAGGGGATATCCGTTCACCCCTCCACTTT. Translated, it gives CASSQDPAGDIRSPLHF.

J is TRBJ2-1 and V is TRBV27, with 8 nucleotides matching TRBD2. The CDR3 contains 15 residues. The germline CDR1 and CDR2 sequences are MNHEY and SMNVEV (reference sequence). The V segment lost 3 bases and the J segment 4 bases; nucleotides outside the gene matches: 5. In DNA form, the CDR3 reads TGTGCCAGCAGTTTGAGCGGGAGAGCGTACAATGAGCAGTTCTTC. Translating gives CASSLSGRAYNEQFF.

The CDR3 protein is CAIKTGDTEAFF. For the CDR3, the DNA is TGTGCCATCAAAACAGGGGACACTGAAGCTTTCTTT. The rearrangement links TRBV10-3 to TRBJ1-1, with 7 bases identical to TRBD1. This CDR3 has 12 residues. V gave up 7 bases and J gave up 3 bases; unmatched junction bases: 2. In germline, CDR1 is ENHRY, CDR2 SYGVKD.

This rearrangement joins TRBV7-9 to TRBJ2-3; 8 nucleotides match TRBD1. J was trimmed by 3 bases and V by 5 bases; bases with no gene match: 7. This CDR3 contains 15 residues. The germline V gene has CDR1 SEHNR and CDR2 FQNEAQ (reference sequence). DNA of the CDR3: TGTGCCAGCAGCACATTGACAGGGGATACAGATACGCAGTATTTT. This codes for CASSTLTGDTDTQYF.